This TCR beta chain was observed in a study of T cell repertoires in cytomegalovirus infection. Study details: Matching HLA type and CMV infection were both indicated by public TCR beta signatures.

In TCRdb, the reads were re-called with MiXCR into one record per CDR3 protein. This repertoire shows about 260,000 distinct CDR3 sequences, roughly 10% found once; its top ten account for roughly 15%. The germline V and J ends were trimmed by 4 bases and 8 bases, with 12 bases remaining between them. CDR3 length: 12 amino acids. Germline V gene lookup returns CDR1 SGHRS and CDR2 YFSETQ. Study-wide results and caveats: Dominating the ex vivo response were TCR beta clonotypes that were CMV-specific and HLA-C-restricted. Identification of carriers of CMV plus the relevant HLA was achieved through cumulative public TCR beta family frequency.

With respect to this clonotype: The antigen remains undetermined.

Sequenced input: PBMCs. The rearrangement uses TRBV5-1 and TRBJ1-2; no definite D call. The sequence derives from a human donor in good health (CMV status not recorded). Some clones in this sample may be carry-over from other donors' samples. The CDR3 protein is CASSGAGGGYTF. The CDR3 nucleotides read TGCGCCAGCAGCGGCGCAGGTGGAGGCTACACCTTC.